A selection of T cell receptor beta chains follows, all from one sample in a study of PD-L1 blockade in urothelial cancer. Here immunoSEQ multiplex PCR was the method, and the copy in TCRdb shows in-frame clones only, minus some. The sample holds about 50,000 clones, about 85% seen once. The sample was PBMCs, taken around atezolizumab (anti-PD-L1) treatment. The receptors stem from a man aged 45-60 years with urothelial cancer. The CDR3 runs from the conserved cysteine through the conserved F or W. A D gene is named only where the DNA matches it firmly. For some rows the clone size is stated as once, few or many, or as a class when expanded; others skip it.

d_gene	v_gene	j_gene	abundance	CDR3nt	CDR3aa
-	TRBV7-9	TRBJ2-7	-	TGTGCCAGCAGCTTCCTAGGGGTCCACGAGCAGTACTTC	CASSFLGVHEQYF
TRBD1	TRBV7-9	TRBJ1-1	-	TGTGCCAGCAGCCTAATGACAGGGGGGATCACTGAAGCTTTCTTT	CASSLMTGGITEAFF
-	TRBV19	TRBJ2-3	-	TGTGCCAGTAGCCTCACCGAGGGCACCACGCAGTATTTT	CASSLTEGTTQYF
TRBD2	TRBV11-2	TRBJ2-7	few	TGTGCCAGCAGTCAACACCGGGACTACCGGACCTACGAGCAGTACTTC	CASSQHRDYRTYEQYF
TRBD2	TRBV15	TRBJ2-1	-	TGTGCCACCAGCAGAGGAGCCCTCTCGGGGGGAGGGCCTCGGAATGAGCAGTTCTTC	CATSRGALSGGGPRNEQFF
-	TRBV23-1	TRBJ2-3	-	TGCGCCAGCAGTCACTCAGACTTCAGACCTTCAGATACGCAGTATTTT	CASSHSDFRPSDTQYF
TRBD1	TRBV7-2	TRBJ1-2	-	TGTGCCAGCAGGGGACAGGGGAGTTTGTATGGCTACACCTTC	CASRGQGSLYGYTF
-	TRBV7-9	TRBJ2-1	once	TGTGCCAGCAGCTCCTCGGTCGGGAAGTTAGCCATAACTAGCAATGAGCAGTTCTTC	CASSSSVGKLAITSNEQFF
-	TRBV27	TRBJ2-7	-	TGTGCCAGCAGTTTGGGCAGGGGCTACGAGCAGTACTTC	CASSLGRGYEQYF
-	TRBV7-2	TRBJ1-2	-	TGTGCCAGCAGCTTGACTCCGACAGGCTACTATGGCTACACCTTC	CASSLTPTGYYGYTF
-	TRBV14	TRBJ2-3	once	TGTGCCAGCAGCCAATCGGCAGGGCACTTTCAAGATACGCAGTATTTT	CASSQSAGHFQDTQYF
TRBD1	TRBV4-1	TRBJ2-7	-	TGCGCCAGCAGCCAAGACAGGACAGGGAGCGACGAGCAGTACTTC	CASSQDRTGSDEQYF
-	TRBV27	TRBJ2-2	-	TGTGCCAGCAGACCCCGGGTTACCGGGGAGCTGTTTTTT	CASRPRVTGELFF
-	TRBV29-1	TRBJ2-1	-	TGCAGCGTTCAGGAAGTCGTGTCCAATGAGCAGTTCTTC	CSVQEVVSNEQFF
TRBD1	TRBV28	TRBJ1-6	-	TGTGCCAGCAGTTTATTGTCAGGGGGCAATTCACCCCTCCACTTT	CASSLLSGGNSPLHF
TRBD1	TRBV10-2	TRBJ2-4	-	TGCGCCAGCCTTGGACAGGGAGGTCGTACACTAGCCAAAAACATTCAGTACTTC	CASLGQGGRTLAKNIQYF
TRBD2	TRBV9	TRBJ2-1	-	TGTGCCAGCAGCGTAGCCTTTGATTGGGCGGGGGGGTACGAGCAGTTCTTC	CASSVAFDWAGGYEQFF
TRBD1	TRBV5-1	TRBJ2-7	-	TGCGCCAGCAGCCAGACCGGGACAGCAGCCTACGAGCAGTACTTC	CASSQTGTAAYEQYF
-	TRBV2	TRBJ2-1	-	TGTGCCAGCAGTCTAAAACAGGGATGGGGTTTTGATGAGCAGTTCTTC	CASSLKQGWGFDEQFF
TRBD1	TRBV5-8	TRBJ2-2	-	TGTGCCAGCAGGCGACAGGGGGGCACCGGGGAGCTGTTTTTT	CASRRQGGTGELFF
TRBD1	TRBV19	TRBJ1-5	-	TGTGCCAGTAGTCGAACCGGGACAGGGTCAAATGAAAATCAGCCCCAGCATTTT	CASSRTGTGSNENQPQHF
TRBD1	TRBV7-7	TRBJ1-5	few	TGTGCCAGCAGCCTACAATCGGACAGGCCAAATAGCAATCAGCCCCAGCATTTT	CASSLQSDRPNSNQPQHF
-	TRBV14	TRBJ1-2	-	TGTGCCAGCAGCCAAGATTTAGTGGGCTACACCTTC	CASSQDLVGYTF
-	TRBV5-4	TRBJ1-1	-	TGTGCCAGCAGTCGACGGGGGGGGGTTGGCACTGAAGCTTTCTTT	CASSRRGGVGTEAFF
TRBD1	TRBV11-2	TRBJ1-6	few	TGTGCCAGCAGCCCAGGGGGATTACTCTCCTATAATTCACCCCTCCACTTT	CASSPGGLLSYNSPLHF
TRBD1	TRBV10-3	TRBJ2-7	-	TGTGCCATCAGTGGTGGACAGGGCCCCTACGAGCAGTACTTC	CAISGGQGPYEQYF